These T cell receptor beta chains were read from a single sample in a study of T-cell reconstitution after alpha-beta-depleted transplantation in children. TCRdb re-called the PCR reads with MiXCR, one entry per CDR3 protein. The table records approximately 130,000 distinct CDR3 sequences, about a tenth of them present only once. This material consisted of PBMCs, mostly from graft donor cells, taken 180 days after TCRalphabeta/CD19-depleted stem cell transplant. All receptors come from a girl under three years old who had a stem cell transplant for combined immunodeficiency, so the T cells may come from the graft donor. CDR3s include the opening cysteine and the closing phenylalanine or tryptophan. A D gene is named only where the DNA matches it firmly. The size field is filled for only some rows; it gives once, few, many or a size class.

>NA|TRBV5-6|NA|TRBJ1-1
CASSPGFLWWSEAFF
TGTGCCAGCAGCCCCGGCTTCCTCTGGTGGTCTGAAGCTTTCTTT
>few|TRBV10-3|TRBD1|TRBJ2-3
CAISDGTGGGQSQYF
TGTGCCATCAGTGACGGGACAGGGGGAGGTCAATCGCAGTATTTT
>NA|TRBV28|NA|TRBJ1-6
CASSTDQGNNSPLHF
TGTGCCAGCAGTACCGACCAGGGGAATAATTCACCCCTCCACTTT
>NA|TRBV5-1|NA|TRBJ2-6
CASSRAGANGLTF
TGCGCCAGCAGTCGTGCTGGGGCCAACGGCCTGACTTTC
>few|TRBV5-1|TRBD1|TRBJ1-6
CASSLTGEDNSPLHF
TGCGCCAGCAGCTTGACAGGGGAGGATAATTCACCCCTCCACTTT
>NA|TRBV20-1|NA|TRBJ2-7
CSARASGPNSYEQYF
TGCAGTGCTAGAGCGTCCGGGCCCAACTCCTACGAGCAGTACTTC
>NA|TRBV5-1|TRBD1|TRBJ2-7
CASSNRGLDEQYF
TGCGCCAGCAGCAACAGGGGGCTAGACGAGCAGTACTTC
>NA|TRBV30|TRBD1|TRBJ1-5
CAWSRGLFQTGTGGGSNQPQHF
TGTGCCTGGAGTCGGGGGCTTTTTCAAACCGGGACAGGGGGAGGTAGTAATCAGCCCCAGCATTTT
>few|TRBV7-2|NA|TRBJ1-1
CASSLGTAPTEAFF
TGTGCCAGCAGCTTAGGGACTGCCCCCACTGAAGCTTTCTTT
>NA|TRBV7-9|NA|TRBJ2-1
CASSLGVSNEQFF
TGTGCCAGCAGCTTAGGTGTCAGCAATGAGCAGTTCTTC
>few|TRBV12-3/TRBV12-4|TRBD1|TRBJ2-7
CASSRDRGSFEQYF
TGTGCCAGCAGTCGGGACAGGGGATCGTTCGAGCAGTACTTC
>many|TRBV29-1|TRBD2|TRBJ2-3
CSVEDPGLAGFLDTQYF
TGCAGCGTTGAAGATCCCGGACTAGCGGGGTTCTTGGATACGCAGTATTTT
>many|TRBV29-1|NA|TRBJ2-3
CSVEIADTQYF
TGCAGCGTTGAAATTGCAGATACGCAGTATTTT
>NA|TRBV10-3|TRBD1|TRBJ2-7
CAISFPTGKAYEQYF
TGTGCCATCAGTTTCCCGACAGGGAAGGCCTACGAGCAGTACTTC
>few|TRBV20-1|TRBD2|TRBJ2-4
CSASAGGPDIQYF
TGCAGTGCTAGCGCGGGGGGGCCTGACATTCAGTACTTC
>NA|TRBV7-2|NA|TRBJ2-1
CASSFGLRGYEQFF
TGTGCCAGCAGCTTTGGCCTCCGAGGCTATGAGCAGTTCTTC
>NA|TRBV7-2|TRBD2|TRBJ2-3
CASSSPTSGRITDTQYF
TGTGCCAGCAGCTCCCCGACTAGCGGGAGAATCACAGATACGCAGTATTTT
>NA|TRBV5-1|NA|TRBJ2-2
CASSSHGRANTGELFF
TGCGCCAGCAGTTCTCACGGGAGAGCGAACACCGGGGAGCTGTTTTTT
>few|TRBV20-1|NA|TRBJ2-2
CSAKTTGRTGELFF
TGCAGTGCAAAGACGACAGGGAGGACCGGGGAGCTGTTTTTT
>NA|TRBV12-3/TRBV12-4|NA|TRBJ2-2
CASLLLTGELFF
TGTGCCAGCCTCCTTTTGACCGGGGAGCTGTTTTTT
>many|TRBV20-1|TRBD1|TRBJ1-6
CSASSRQGPNSPLHF
TGCAGTGCTAGTTCCCGACAGGGACCTAATTCACCCCTCCACTTT
>few|TRBV7-9|NA|TRBJ2-2
CASSLAIIDSTGELFF
TGTGCCAGCAGCTTAGCCATAATAGACAGCACCGGGGAGCTGTTTTTT
>many|TRBV7-3|TRBD2|TRBJ2-5
CASSETSGGQETQYF
TGTGCCAGCAGCGAGACTAGCGGGGGGCAAGAGACCCAGTACTTC
>few|TRBV24-1|NA|TRBJ2-3
CATSGTEISTDTQYF
TGTGCCACCAGTGGAACAGAAATCAGCACAGATACGCAGTATTTT
>NA|TRBV5-1|NA|TRBJ2-1
CASSGGTPYNEQFF
TGCGCCAGCAGCGGCGGGACTCCCTACAATGAGCAGTTCTTC
>many|TRBV12-3/TRBV12-4|NA|TRBJ1-1
CASSLQRMNTEAFF
TGTGCCAGCAGTTTACAGAGGATGAACACTGAAGCTTTCTTT
>few|TRBV5-1|NA|TRBJ2-1
CASSLAHLLWNEQFF
TGCGCCAGCAGCTTGGCACACTTATTGTGGAATGAGCAGTTCTTC
>few|TRBV20-1|TRBD2|TRBJ2-1
CSARRHTGTSGRGYNEQFF
TGCAGTGCTAGGAGACATACCGGGACTAGCGGGAGGGGCTACAATGAGCAGTTCTTC
>many|TRBV20-1|TRBD1|TRBJ2-7
CSASRDRAYEQYF
TGCAGTGCTAGTAGGGACAGGGCCTACGAGCAGTACTTC
>NA|TRBV10-3|NA|TRBJ2-3
CAISARDRSDTQYF
TGTGCCATCAGTGCCCGGGACCGATCGGATACGCAGTATTTT
>few|TRBV21-1|NA|TRBJ1-2
CASQGFLYGYTF
TGTGCCAGCCAGGGATTCCTCTATGGCTACACCTTC
>many|TRBV6-5|NA|TRBJ2-7
CASSYGDSLGEQYF
TGTGCCAGCAGTTACGGCGACAGCCTGGGCGAGCAGTACTTC
>NA|TRBV20-1|NA|TRBJ2-2
CSAKRDLHTGELFF
TGCAGTGCTAAGAGGGACTTGCACACCGGGGAGCTGTTTTTT
>many|TRBV11-1|NA|TRBJ1-1
CASRSGVGKAFF
TGTGCCAGCAGGTCGGGGGTAGGCAAAGCTTTCTTT
>NA|TRBV29-1|NA|TRBJ2-7
CSVSGRTRYEQYF
TGCAGCGTTAGTGGGAGGACGAGATACGAGCAGTACTTC
>NA|TRBV18|TRBD2|TRBJ2-7
CASSPRWTAGGGTSGSNYEQYF
TGTGCCAGCTCACCAAGATGGACAGCGGGAGGAGGCACTAGCGGGTCCAACTACGAGCAGTACTTC
>NA|TRBV20-1|TRBD2|TRBJ2-1
CSARDVGLARPSSYNEQFF
TGCAGTGCTAGAGATGTCGGACTAGCCCGCCCCAGCTCCTACAATGAGCAGTTCTTC
>few|TRBV12-3/TRBV12-4|NA|TRBJ2-2
CASSYEGIYAGELFF
TGTGCCAGCAGTTATGAGGGAATTTATGCCGGGGAGCTGTTTTTT
>NA|TRBV20-1|TRBD2|TRBJ2-5
CSARDIREGLTQYF
TGCAGTGCTAGAGATATACGGGAGGGCCTGACCCAGTACTTC
>few|TRBV6-2/TRBV6-3|NA|TRBJ2-7
CASGRSGYEQYF
TGTGCCAGCGGGCGGTCGGGCTACGAGCAGTACTTC